This TCR beta chain was observed in a study of metastatic and nonmetastatic thyroid tumors. As for the study in general: Repertoire comparison spanned blood and tumor or nodule tissue of malignant and benign thyroid patients.

Patients had received no treatment of any kind before thyroid surgery. Trimming took 1 base from V and 3 from J; bases not matched to a gene: 9. The CDR3 sequence is 17 residues long. Germline-derived CDR1 and CDR2 are SGHVS and FQNEAQ. In the authors' workflow: Variation in CDR3 across clinicopathological groups served as the basis for constructing a distant-metastasis classifier in papillary thyroid cancer. Using MiXCR, TCRdb reanalyzed the PCR reads. These V and J calls originate from TCRdb's pipeline instead of the authors' own analysis. The data hold more than 8,500 clones, with approximately 25% observed a single time. Study observations and caveats: Significantly higher TCR beta diversity was reportedly seen in malignant thyroid tumors than benign nodules, in blood and tumor.

By sample share, this clone is medium-sized. The antigen remains undetermined. The clonotype comes from a female donor with papillary thyroid cancer or a benign thyroid nodule (not recorded which). Some clones in this sample may be carry-over from other donors' samples. The rearrangement joins TRBV7-8 to TRBJ2-7, with 10 bases matching TRBD1. The sequencing input was adjacent normal tissue. The CDR3 protein is CASSLVGAGTGDYEQYF. The DNA for the CDR3 is TGTGCCAGCAGCTTAGTAGGAGCCGGGACAGGGGACTACGAGCAGTACTTC.